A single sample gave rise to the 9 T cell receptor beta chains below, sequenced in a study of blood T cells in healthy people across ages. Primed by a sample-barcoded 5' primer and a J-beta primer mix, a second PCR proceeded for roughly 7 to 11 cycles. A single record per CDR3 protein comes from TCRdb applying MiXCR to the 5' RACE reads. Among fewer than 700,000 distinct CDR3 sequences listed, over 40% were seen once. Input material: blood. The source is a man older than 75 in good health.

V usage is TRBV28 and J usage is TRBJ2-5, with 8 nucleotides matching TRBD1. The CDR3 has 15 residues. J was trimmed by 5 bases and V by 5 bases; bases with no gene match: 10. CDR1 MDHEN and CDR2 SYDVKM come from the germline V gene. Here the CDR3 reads CASSLPQGAGETQYF. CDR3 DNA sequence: TGTGCCAGCAGTCTACCTCAGGGGGCGGGGGAGACCCAGTACTTC.

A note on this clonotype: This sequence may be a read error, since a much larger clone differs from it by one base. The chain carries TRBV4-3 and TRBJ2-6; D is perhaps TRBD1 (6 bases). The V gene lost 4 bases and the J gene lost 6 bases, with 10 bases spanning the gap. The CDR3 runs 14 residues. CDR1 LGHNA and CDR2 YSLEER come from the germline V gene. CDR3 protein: CASSRTGTANVLTF. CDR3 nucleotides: TGCGCCAGCAGCCGTACAGGGACGGCCAACGTCCTGACTTTC.

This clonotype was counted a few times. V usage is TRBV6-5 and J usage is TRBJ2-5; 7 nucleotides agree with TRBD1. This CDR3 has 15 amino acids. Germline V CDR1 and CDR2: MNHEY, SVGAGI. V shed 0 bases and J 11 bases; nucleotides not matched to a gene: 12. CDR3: CASSYSRQGPNEQYF. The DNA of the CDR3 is TGTGCCAGCAGTTACTCCAGACAGGGACCCAATGAGCAGTACTTC.

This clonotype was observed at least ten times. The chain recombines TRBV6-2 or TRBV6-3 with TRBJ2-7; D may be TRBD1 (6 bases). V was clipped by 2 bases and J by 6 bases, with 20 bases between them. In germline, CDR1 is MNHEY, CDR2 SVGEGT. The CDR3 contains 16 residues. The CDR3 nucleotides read TGTGCCAGCAGTTACGGTCCGCAGGGACAAACGGGCGAGCAGTACTTC. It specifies CASSYGPQGQTGEQYF.

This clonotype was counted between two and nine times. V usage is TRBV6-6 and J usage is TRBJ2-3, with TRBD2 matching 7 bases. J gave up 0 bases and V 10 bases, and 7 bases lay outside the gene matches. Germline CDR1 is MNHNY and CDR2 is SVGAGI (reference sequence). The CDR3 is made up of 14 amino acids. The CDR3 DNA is TGTGCCACCCGAGATAGCGGGAGCACAGATACGCAGTATTTT. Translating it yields CATRDSGSTDTQYF.

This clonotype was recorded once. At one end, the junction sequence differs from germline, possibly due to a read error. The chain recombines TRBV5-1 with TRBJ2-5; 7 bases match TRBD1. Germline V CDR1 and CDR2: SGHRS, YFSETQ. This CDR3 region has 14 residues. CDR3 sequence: CASSLWTGQETLYF. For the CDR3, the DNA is TGCGCCAGCAGCTTATGGACAGGACAAGAGACCCTGTACTTC.

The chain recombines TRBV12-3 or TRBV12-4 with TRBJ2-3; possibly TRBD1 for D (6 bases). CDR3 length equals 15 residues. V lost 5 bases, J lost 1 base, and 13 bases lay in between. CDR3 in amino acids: CASSGTTSGTDTQYF. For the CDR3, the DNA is TGTGCCAGCAGTGGGACAACCTCTGGCACAGATACGCAGTATTTT.

CDR3 protein: CASSQSLSYEQYF. The CDR3 coding sequence is TGCGCCAGCAGCCAGTCACTCTCCTACGAGCAGTACTTC. The chain joins TRBV4-1 to TRBJ2-7; no clear D gene. Germline values: CDR1 MGHRA, CDR2 YSYEKL. The CDR3 extends over 13 amino acids. Trimming pared 3 bases from V and 0 bases from J, leaving 6 bases between.

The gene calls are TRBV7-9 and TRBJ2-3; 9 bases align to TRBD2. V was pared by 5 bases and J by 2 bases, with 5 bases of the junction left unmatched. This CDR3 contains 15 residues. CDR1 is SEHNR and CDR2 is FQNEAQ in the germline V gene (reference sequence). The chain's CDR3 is CASSVQRGVTDTQYF. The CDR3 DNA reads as TGTGCCAGCAGCGTCCAGCGGGGGGTCACAGATACGCAGTATTTT. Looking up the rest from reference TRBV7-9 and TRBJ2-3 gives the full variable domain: DTGVSQNPRHKITKRGQNVTFRCDPISEHNRLYWYRQTLGQGPEFLTYFQNEAQLEKSRLLSDRFSAERPKGSFSTLEIQRTEQGDSAMYLCASSVQRGVTDTQYFGPGTRLTVL.